This entry lists 10 T cell receptor beta chains sequenced from one sample in a study of shared clonotypes between healthy human individuals. The assay was immunoSEQ multiplex PCR, and TCRdb's table has in-frame clones only and misses some. The sample has under 1,100,000 clones, roughly 80% seen once. What was sequenced was memory CD4+ T cells sorted from blood. Subset described: CD45RA-negative fraction. The receptors come from a man between 18 and 29 years old in good health.

The chain's CDR3 is CAISDRSAGGPDTQYF. The CDR3 DNA follows: TGTGCCATCAGTGACAGATCAGCGGGGGGGCCAGATACGCAGTATTTT. The V gene is TRBV10-3, the J gene TRBJ2-3, with 10 bases fitting TRBD2. This CDR3 is built from 16 residues. J lost 4 bases, V lost 3 bases, and 7 bases had no gene match. Per germline, CDR1 ENHRY and CDR2 SYGVKD.

CDR3 in amino acids: CASSLVPGTSGNYEQYF. CDR3 DNA: TGTGCCAGCAGCTTAGTTCCTGGGACTAGCGGAAACTACGAGCAGTACTTC. J is TRBJ2-7 and V is TRBV7-9, with 11 bases fitting TRBD2. Germline CDR1 SEHNR, CDR2 FQNEAQ (reference sequence). The ends lost 1 base at V and 3 bases at J; junction bases unmatched: 8. The CDR3 spans 17 residues.

This chain connects TRBV18 to TRBJ2-1; D gene unclear. This CDR3 has 16 residues. Trimming removed 0 bases at V and 0 bases at J, with 9 bases between. CDR1 is KGHSH, CDR2 LQKENI, per germline. CDR3 sequence: CASSPPVVPSYNEQFF. For the CDR3, the DNA is TGTGCCAGCTCACCACCTGTAGTCCCCTCCTACAATGAGCAGTTCTTC.

The chain recombines TRBV29-1 with TRBJ1-1, with D uncertain. V was pared by 7 bases and J by 4 bases, with 10 bases between. CDR1 is SQVTM, CDR2 ANQGSEA, per germline. The CDR3 loop spans 11 amino acids. The CDR3 DNA sequence: TGCAGCGATGGAGGGAGCACTGAAGCTTTCTTT. This translates into CSDGGSTEAFF.

In the case of this clone: The identical CDR3 is also encoded by other nucleotide sequences in the sample. The chain uses TRBV5-4 and TRBJ2-3; maybe TRBD1 (7 bases). The CDR3 runs 13 residues. V lost 2 bases and J lost 4, with 8 bases in between. Germline V lookup: CDR1 SGHNT, CDR2 YYREEE (reference sequence). CDR3 nucleotides: TGTGCCAGCAGCTTCAGGGGGGCAGATACGCAGTATTTT. It yields the protein CASSFRGADTQYF.

This clone was seen a single time. This rearrangement joins TRBV14 to TRBJ1-2; no clear D. CDR3 size: 13 residues. V lost 0 bases to trimming and J lost 3 bases, with 5 bases between them. Germline assignment: CDR1 SGHDN and CDR2 FVKESK. The CDR3 DNA reads as TGTGCCAGCAGCCAAGATACATACTATGGCTACACCTTC. Translating gives CASSQDTYYGYTF. The variable domain in full, with the rest retrieved from reference TRBV14 and TRBJ1-2, is EAGVTQFPSHSVIEKGQTVTLRCDPISGHDNLYWYRRVMGKEIKFLLHFVKESKQDESGMPNNRFLAERTGGTYSTLKVQPAELEDSGVYFCASSQDTYYGYTFGSGTRLTVV.

V and J are TRBV18 and TRBJ2-3; D unresolved. Germline V gene lookup returns CDR1 KGHSH and CDR2 LQKENI. The CDR3 covers 14 residues. V lost 2 bases and J lost 4, with 10 bases in between. Written as DNA, the CDR3 is TGTGCCAGCTCACCAGTAATTTCGGCAGATACGCAGTATTTT. It yields the protein CASSPVISADTQYF.

The chain joins TRBV11-2 to TRBJ2-7; D is unclear. The CDR3 loop spans 14 amino acids. From germline, CDR1 is SGHAT and CDR2 FQNNGV. Trimming removed 1 base from V and 0 bases from J, with 7 bases in between. The DNA of the CDR3 is TGTGCCAGCAGCTTAGCTGCATACTCCTACGAGCAGTACTTC. Translation: CASSLAAYSYEQYF.

This clone was observed a handful of times. The genes are TRBV19 and TRBJ1-5, with 7 bases aligning to TRBD1. Germline loops: CDR1 LNHDA, CDR2 SQIVND (reference sequence). V lost 0 bases, J lost 1 base, and 9 bases stayed unmatched. This CDR3 has 18 amino acids. The CDR3 region has the DNA TGTGCCAGTAGTATAGATCATGGACAGGCTCACAGCAATCAGCCCCAGCATTTT. It encodes CASSIDHGQAHSNQPQHF. The full variable domain, its missing parts supplied by reference TRBV19 and TRBJ1-5, is DGGITQSPKYLFRKEGQNVTLSCEQNLNHDAMYWYRQDPGQGLRLIYYSQIVNDFQKGDIAEGYSVSREKKESFPLTVTSAQKNPTAFYLCASSIDHGQAHSNQPQHFGDGTRLSIL.

The V call is TRBV27, the J call TRBJ2-3; no clear D. V dropped 3 bases and J dropped 4 bases, with 8 bases sitting between them. The CDR3 sequence is 13 residues long. Germline V gene sequence: CDR1 MNHEY, CDR2 SMNVEV (reference sequence). CDR3 in amino acids: CASSFPVPDTQYF. The CDR3 DNA reads as TGTGCCAGCAGTTTCCCCGTCCCAGATACGCAGTATTTT.